The 20 T cell receptor beta chains below were found in one sample sequenced in a study of CD8 T cells in Susac syndrome. An input of roughly 0.45 to 1 ug of RNA was subjected to reverse transcription using random hexamers. A single record per CDR3 protein comes from TCRdb applying MiXCR to the immunoSEQ multiplex PCR reads. There are roughly 190,000 distinct CDR3 sequences in the sample; around 93% occur only once, and around 0.16% lies in the top ten. What was sequenced was CD8+ T cells from PBMCs. These receptors were obtained from a human donor with Susac syndrome.

The chain couples TRBV7-9 to TRBJ2-3; D not resolved. Germline V gives CDR1 SEHNR, CDR2 FQNEAQ (reference sequence). V lost 4 bases and J 6 bases, leaving 11 bases between the germline ends. CDR3 size: 13 residues. CDR3 region: CASSSGTSDTQYF. The CDR3 DNA follows: TGTGCCAGCAGCTCGGGTACCAGCGATACGCAGTATTTT.

The chain joins TRBV4-1 to TRBJ2-3; D is uncertain. V was clipped by 2 bases and J by 5 bases, with 5 bases between them. The length of the CDR3 is 12 residues. Germline CDR1 MGHRA, CDR2 YSYEKL. The CDR3 bases are TGCGCCAGCAGCCAACTTTTAGATACGCAGTATTTT. It is translated as CASSQLLDTQYF.

This sequence joins TRBV29-1 and TRBJ2-5; D may correspond to TRBD1 or TRBD2 (7 bases each). Trimming left V 5 bases short and J 1 base short, with 11 bases between. This CDR3 contains 13 residues. Germline V gene lookup returns CDR1 SQVTM and CDR2 ANQGSEA. This chain's CDR3 is CSVFRGGQETQYF. The CDR3 region has the DNA TGCAGCGTTTTCAGGGGGGGCCAAGAGACCCAGTACTTC.

The V gene is TRBV27, the J gene TRBJ2-7, with 7 bases fitting TRBD2. Per germline, CDR1 MNHEY and CDR2 SMNVEV (reference sequence). The CDR3 has 14 residues. Germline trimming cut 6 bases from V and 2 bases from J; bases unmatched to any gene: 7. CDR3 residues: CASSPLAETYEQYF. The CDR3 coding sequence is TGTGCCAGCAGCCCCCTAGCGGAAACCTACGAGCAGTACTTC.

Here the CDR3 DNA reads TGTGCCAGCAGTTCTTGGGAGAATCGGGCTAGCGGGGGAAACGAGCAGTTCTTC. Its translation is CASSSWENRASGGNEQFF. V is TRBV12-3 or TRBV12-4 and J is TRBJ2-1, with 10 bases fitting TRBD2. V shed 4 bases and J 10 bases; nucleotides not matched to a gene: 19. This CDR3 spans 18 amino acids.

The chain is built from TRBV9 and TRBJ2-2; 9 nucleotides line up with TRBD2. Unmatched junction bases numbered 3, after V lost 3 bases and J lost 0 bases. This CDR3 spans 16 amino acids. In germline, CDR1 is SGDLS, CDR2 YYNGEE. The CDR3 nucleotides read TGTGCCAGCAGCGCCCTAGCGGGGACGAACACCGGGGAGCTGTTTTTT. Protein: CASSALAGTNTGELFF.

This sequence joins TRBV7-3 and TRBJ2-2; 9 bases match TRBD1. V was pared by 5 bases and J by 6 bases, with 7 bases of the junction left unmatched. Germline loops: CDR1 SGHTA, CDR2 FQGTGA. The CDR3 length is 15 residues. The CDR3 region is CASSPTGGSSGELFF. DNA for the CDR3: TGTGCCAGCAGCCCGACAGGGGGAAGTTCCGGGGAGCTGTTTTTT.

V gene TRBV13 combines with J gene TRBJ2-2, with TRBD1 matching over 9 bases. Germline trimming cut 5 bases from V and 1 base from J; bases unmatched to any gene: 5. Per the germline V gene, CDR1 is PRHDT and CDR2 is FYEKMQ (reference sequence). There are 16 residues in the CDR3. CDR3 in amino acids: CASSGRDRENTGELFF. CDR3 DNA sequence: TGTGCCAGCAGCGGCCGGGACAGGGAGAACACCGGGGAGCTGTTTTTT.

V usage is TRBV19 and J usage is TRBJ2-1; D gene unclear. Germline CDR1 is LNHDA and CDR2 is SQIVND (reference sequence). This CDR3 region has 12 residues. V lost 6 bases to trimming and J lost 7 bases, with 10 bases between them. This CDR3 is CASSGFRNEQFF. The CDR3 bases are TGTGCCAGTAGCGGCTTCCGGAATGAGCAGTTCTTC.

This clonotype was counted once. This chain joins TRBV20-1 and TRBJ2-7; D is perhaps TRBD1 or TRBD2 (5 bases each). Germline CDR1 DFQATT, CDR2 SNEGSKA (reference sequence). V lost 6 bases and J lost 2, with 14 bases in between. This CDR3 is built from 13 residues. The CDR3 sequence: CSANLRGAYEQYF. CDR3 DNA: TGCAGTGCCAACCTTCGGGGCGCCTACGAGCAGTACTTC.

The chain uses TRBV28 and TRBJ1-5; maybe TRBD1 (5 bases). CDR1 is MDHEN, CDR2 SYDVKM, per germline. The CDR3 has 12 amino acids. The V end was cut by 8 bases, the J end by 7 bases, with 12 bases between. In DNA, the CDR3 is TGTGCCAGCTGGGGCCCCGGGCAGCCCCAGCATTTT. Its protein product is CASWGPGQPQHF.

The chain combines TRBV4-1 with TRBJ1-5; possibly TRBD1 for D (5 bases). CDR3 length: 13 residues. Germline lookup yields CDR1 MGHRA and CDR2 YSYEKL. Trimming removed 5 bases at V and 4 bases at J, with 9 bases between. The CDR3 loop is CASSRGRNQPQHF. CDR3 DNA sequence: TGCGCCAGCAGCAGGGGCCGAAATCAGCCCCAGCATTTT.

This clonotype was recorded once. This chain joins TRBV2 and TRBJ2-7; the D is unclear. CDR1 is SNHLY and CDR2 is FYNNEI in the germline V gene. Trimming stripped 0 bases from V and 2 bases from J, with 11 bases between. The CDR3 runs to 15 residues. The DNA of the CDR3 is TGTGCCAGCAGTGAAGCGGAGCTAAAGGCCTACGAGCAGTACTTC. It translates to CASSEAELKAYEQYF. Variable domain in full (rest from reference TRBV2 and TRBJ2-7): EPEVTQTPSHQVTQMGQEVILRCVPISNHLYFYWYRQILGQKVEFLVSFYNNEISEKSEIFDDQFSVERPDGSNFTLKIRSTKLEDSAMYFCASSEAELKAYEQYFGPGTRLTVT.

This clonotype came up a few times. This chain uses TRBV6-5 with TRBJ1-1; tentative D call: TRBD1 (6 bases). CDR1 MNHEY and CDR2 SVGAGI come from the germline V gene. The CDR3 sequence is 12 residues long. The V gene lost 11 bases and the J gene lost 1 base, with 11 bases spanning the gap. CDR3 bases: TGTGCCTCGAGGACAGAGAACACTGAAGCTTTCTTT. Amino acids: CASRTENTEAFF.

The chain is built from TRBV29-1 and TRBJ1-2; D gene unclear. The CDR3 totals 17 residues. Trimming cost V 7 bases and J 4 bases, with 28 bases left between them. From germline, CDR1 is SQVTM and CDR2 ANQGSEA. The CDR3 reads CSATEVGGVVIGYGYTF. DNA for the CDR3: TGCAGCGCCACGGAAGTGGGCGGTGTAGTTATAGGCTATGGCTACACCTTC. Drawing the rest from reference TRBV29-1 and TRBJ1-2, the complete variable domain is SAVISQKPSRDICQRGTSLTIQCQVDSQVTMMFWYRQQPGQSLTLIATANQGSEATYESGFVIDKFPISRPNLTFSTLTVSNMSPEDSSIYLCSATEVGGVVIGYGYTFGSGTRLTVV.

The J gene is TRBJ1-5, the V gene TRBV15; tentatively, D is TRBD1 (5 bases). The germline V and J ends were trimmed by 6 bases and 1 base, with 13 bases remaining between them. The germline V gene encodes CDR1 LNHNV and CDR2 YYDKDF (reference sequence). The CDR3 runs 15 residues. The CDR3 DNA reads TGTGCCACCAGTATCGGGGCGGAAAGCAATCAGCCCCAGCATTTT. As protein: CATSIGAESNQPQHF.

The rearrangement uses TRBV11-2 and TRBJ2-2, with D unclear. The CDR3 totals 14 residues. V lost 3 bases and J 1 base, leaving 6 bases between the germline ends. The V gene's germline CDR1 is SGHAT and CDR2 FQNNGV. CDR3 sequence (DNA): TGTGCCAGCAGCTTTCCGAGGAACACCGGGGAGCTGTTTTTT. As protein: CASSFPRNTGELFF.

The rearrangement links TRBV6-2 or TRBV6-3 to TRBJ1-2, with 7 nucleotides matching TRBD1. CDR3 length: 15 residues. CDR1 and CDR2 from the germline V gene are MNHEY and SVGEGT. The trim removed 6 bases at V and 4 bases at J, leaving 11 bases unmatched. The CDR3, as DNA: TGTGCCAGCAGCGCTTCGACAGGGTTTTCCTATGGCTACACCTTC. Residues: CASSASTGFSYGYTF.

The J gene is TRBJ2-6, the V gene TRBV18; no definite D call. This CDR3 is 15 amino acids long. From germline, CDR1 is KGHSH and CDR2 LQKENI. V lost 4 bases to trimming and J lost 0 bases, with 7 bases between them. CDR3 loop: CASSRTYSGANVLTF. The CDR3 DNA is TGTGCCAGCTCACGAACTTACTCTGGGGCCAACGTCCTGACTTTC.

The chain is built from TRBV12-3 or TRBV12-4 and TRBJ2-1; D unresolved. The V gene lost 3 bases and the J gene lost 4 bases, with 7 bases spanning the gap. The CDR3 extends over 13 amino acids. CDR3 sequence (DNA): TGTGCCAGCAGTTTGGAAGATTACAATGAGCAGTTCTTC. It encodes CASSLEDYNEQFF.